Here is one T cell receptor (beta chain) with its context. Trimming cost V 1 base and J 8 bases, with 6 bases left between them. The CDR3 extends over 13 amino acids. The germline V gene has CDR1 SGHAT and CDR2 FQNNGV. TCRdb keeps only in-frame clones here, not all; method: immunoSEQ multiplex PCR. The sample records roughly 250,000 clones, 82% being singletons. The record originates from a study of blood T cell repertoires in COVID-19. Study details: Acute-phase and convalescent COVID-19 samples originated in the United States, Italy and Spain.

Sequencing was done on a sample of peripheral blood. The chain couples TRBV11-2 to TRBJ1-6, with no clear D. This receptor was identified in a woman at least 80 years old with active or convalescent COVID-19. The CDR3 reads CASSLVRDSPLHF. CDR3 nucleotides: TGTGCCAGCAGCTTAGTGAGGGATTCACCCCTCCACTTT.